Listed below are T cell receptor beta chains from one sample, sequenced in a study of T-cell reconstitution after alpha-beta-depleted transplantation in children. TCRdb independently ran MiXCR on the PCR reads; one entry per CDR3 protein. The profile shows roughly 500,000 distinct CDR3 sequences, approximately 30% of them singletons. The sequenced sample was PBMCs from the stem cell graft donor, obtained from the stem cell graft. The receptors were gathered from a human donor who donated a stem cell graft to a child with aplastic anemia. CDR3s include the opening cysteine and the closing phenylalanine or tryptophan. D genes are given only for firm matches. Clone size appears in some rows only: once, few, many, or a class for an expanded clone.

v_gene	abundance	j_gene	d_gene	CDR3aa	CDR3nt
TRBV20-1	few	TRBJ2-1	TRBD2	CSARESSGRYNEQFF	TGCAGTGCTAGAGAGTCTAGCGGGAGGTACAATGAGCAGTTCTTC
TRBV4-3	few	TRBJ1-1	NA	CASSQDISTEAFF	TGCGCCAGCAGCCAAGATATTTCCACTGAAGCTTTCTTT
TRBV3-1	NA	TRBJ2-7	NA	CASARRGLSEQYF	TGTGCCAGTGCCCGGCGAGGGCTCTCCGAGCAGTACTTC
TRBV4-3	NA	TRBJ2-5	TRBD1	CASSLWDRQETQYF	TGCGCCAGCAGCCTTTGGGACAGGCAAGAGACCCAGTACTTC
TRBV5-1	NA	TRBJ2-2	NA	CASSLRGPNTGELFF	TGCGCCAGCAGCCTGCGGGGGCCGAACACCGGGGAGCTGTTTTTT
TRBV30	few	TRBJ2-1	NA	CAWMGHRTARGNEQFF	TGTGCCTGGATGGGCCATAGGACTGCACGGGGCAATGAGCAGTTCTTC
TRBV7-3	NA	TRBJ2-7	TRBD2	CARGSGCYEQYF	TGTGCCAGAGGTAGCGGGTGTTACGAGCAGTACTTC
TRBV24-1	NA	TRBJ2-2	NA	CATSDNRLPTGELFF	TGTGCCACCAGTGATAACCGACTTCCGACCGGGGAGCTGTTTTTT
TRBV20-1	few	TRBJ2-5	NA	CSATNQGETQYF	TGCAGTGCTACTAATCAGGGGGAGACCCAGTACTTC
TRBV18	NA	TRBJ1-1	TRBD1	CASSRNRGQVTEAFF	TGTGCCAGCTCACGGAACAGGGGGCAGGTCACTGAAGCTTTCTTT
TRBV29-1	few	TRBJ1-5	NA	CSIRDTNSNQPQHF	TGCAGCATTCGGGACACTAATAGCAATCAGCCCCAGCATTTT
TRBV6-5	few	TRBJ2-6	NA	CASSYLPRGEGANVLTF	TGTGCCAGCAGTTACCTACCTAGGGGAGAAGGGGCCAACGTCCTGACTTTC
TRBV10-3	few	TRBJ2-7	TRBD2	CAISDGPSGSLLAYEQYF	TGTGCCATCAGTGACGGCCCTAGCGGGTCTCTTCTTGCCTACGAGCAGTACTTC
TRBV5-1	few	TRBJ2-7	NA	CASSASGTVTYEQYF	TGCGCCAGCAGCGCGTCCGGGACGGTGACCTACGAGCAGTACTTC
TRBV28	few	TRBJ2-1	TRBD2	CASSFMRGGGSYNEQFF	TGTGCCAGCAGTTTTATGAGGGGCGGGGGCTCCTACAATGAGCAGTTCTTC
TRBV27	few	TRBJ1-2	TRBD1	CASRHPATGLGYTF	TGTGCCAGCAGGCATCCCGCGACAGGGTTAGGCTACACCTTC
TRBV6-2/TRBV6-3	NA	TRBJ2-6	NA	CASSYNSLVGGHLSGANVLTF	TGTGCCAGCAGTTACAATAGCTTGGTGGGGGGCCACCTCTCTGGGGCCAACGTCCTGACTTTC
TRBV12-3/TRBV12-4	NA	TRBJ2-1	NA	CASSHTSTGEQFF	TGTGCCAGCAGTCATACCTCGACAGGTGAGCAGTTCTTC
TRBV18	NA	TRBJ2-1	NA	CASSTRVGEQFF	TGTGCCAGCTCAACAAGGGTGGGTGAGCAGTTCTTC
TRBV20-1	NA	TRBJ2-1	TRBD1	CSATPDRGNEQFF	TGCAGTGCCACTCCGGACAGGGGGAATGAGCAGTTCTTC
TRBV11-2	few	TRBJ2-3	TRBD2	CASSLLRAGVLTDTQYF	TGTGCCAGCAGCTTATTAAGAGCGGGAGTATTAACAGATACGCAGTATTTT
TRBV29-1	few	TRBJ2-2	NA	CSVSLRVVGGPRIGELFF	TGCAGCGTCTCCCTTCGGGTGGTGGGCGGCCCAAGGATCGGGGAGCTGTTTTTT
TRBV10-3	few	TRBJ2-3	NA	CAISDLASTDTQYF	TGTGCCATCAGTGACCTGGCCAGCACAGATACGCAGTATTTT
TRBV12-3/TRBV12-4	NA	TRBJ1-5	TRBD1	CASSWDRGGENQPQHF	TGTGCCAGCAGTTGGGACAGGGGGGGTGAGAATCAGCCCCAGCATTTT